The 9 T cell receptor beta chains presented below share a single source sample, sequenced in a study of regulatory T cells in long-lasting Graves disease. Time point here: newly diagnosed GD, antithyroid drugs for less than 3 months. RNA isolated from PBMCs was used to make the TCR library. Both iRepertoire HTBI primers and Arm-PCR of CDR3 regions were used to build the TCR beta libraries. TCRdb fed the multiplex PCR reads into MiXCR, producing one record per CDR3 protein. The table has a few hundred thousand distinct CDR3 sequences, about 14% seen once. These same records also appear under a second study, on T cells in Graves' hyperthyroidism and ophthalmopathy.

Specimen: peripheral blood mononuclear cells (PBMCs), collected at new diagnosis, from a patient treated with antithyroid drugs. These receptors all stem from a man between 25 and 39 years old with Graves disease.

The table lists this clonotype with many counts. The V call is TRBV20-1, the J call TRBJ2-7; 9 nucleotides align to TRBD2. The CDR3 length is 19 residues. J lost 0 bases, V lost 2 bases, and 17 bases had no gene match. CDR1 is DFQATT, CDR2 SNEGSKA, per germline (reference sequence). This CDR3 is CSARPSPQAGGTYSYEQYF. CDR3 nucleotides: TGCAGTGCTAGACCCTCGCCGCAAGCGGGAGGCACATACTCCTACGAGCAGTACTTC.

This clonotype has more than one count but fewer than ten. CDR3 DNA: TGTGCCAGCAGCGTTGGACAGGGGGCGGGAGAGACCCAGTACTTC. This encodes CASSVGQGAGETQYF. The rearrangement joins TRBV9 to TRBJ2-5, with 11 bases lining up with TRBD1. V lost 2 bases and J lost 4; bases outside the gene matches: 4. The CDR3 has 15 amino acids. The germline CDR1 and CDR2 sequences are SGDLS and YYNGEE.

This chain joins TRBV20-1 and TRBJ2-7, with 8 bases aligning to TRBD2. The CDR3 sequence is 17 residues long. CDR1 is DFQATT and CDR2 is SNEGSKA in the germline V gene (reference sequence). V was pared by 4 bases and J by 3 bases, with 17 bases of the junction left unmatched. Here the CDR3 reads CSAKSRDEGLVFYEQYF. The CDR3 bases are TGCAGTGCTAAATCGAGGGATGAGGGACTAGTTTTCTACGAGCAGTACTTC.

The gene calls are TRBV29-1 and TRBJ2-1; D unclear. The germline CDR1 and CDR2 sequences are SQVTM and ANQGSEA. CDR3 length equals 12 residues. The ends were cut back, 6 bases at V and 5 bases at J, with 11 bases in the middle. The CDR3, as DNA: TGCAGCGTCAAGACCCTCAACAATGAGCAGTTCTTC. Translation: CSVKTLNNEQFF.

The chain couples TRBV6-2 or TRBV6-3 to TRBJ2-2; 8 bases map to TRBD2. Trimming took 0 bases from V and 10 from J; bases not matched to a gene: 13. This CDR3 has 17 amino acids. Per germline, CDR1 MNHEY and CDR2 SVGEGT. The CDR3 nucleotides are TGTGCCAGCAGTTACTCGAATGGGGATAGCGGGACGATGGAGCTGTTTTTT. Residues: CASSYSNGDSGTMELFF.

This clonotype was seen ten or more times. The genes are TRBV20-1 and TRBJ2-2; tentative D call: TRBD2 (5 bases). In germline, CDR1 is DFQATT, CDR2 SNEGSKA (reference sequence). Trimming took 5 bases from V and 5 from J, leaving 18 bases between them. The CDR3 length is 15 residues. DNA of the CDR3: TGCAGTGCTCACGACCCGGACTCTTTGACCGGGGAGCTGTTTTTT. Protein product: CSAHDPDSLTGELFF.

V is TRBV5-1 and J is TRBJ2-2, with 9 nucleotides matching TRBD1. The germline gives CDR1 SGHRS, CDR2 YFSETQ. The CDR3 has 16 residues. J lost 5 bases, V lost 3 bases, and 8 bases had no gene match. CDR3 region: CASSWTGDLATGELFF. CDR3 DNA: TGCGCCAGCAGCTGGACAGGGGATCTCGCGACCGGGGAGCTGTTTTTT.

The V gene is TRBV10-3, the J gene TRBJ2-3, with 12 bases matching TRBD2. Trimming removed 3 bases from V and 2 bases from J; junction bases left unmatched: 12. From germline, CDR1 is ENHRY and CDR2 SYGVKD. The CDR3 runs 19 residues. In DNA form, the CDR3 reads TGTGCCATCAGTGACCAGTTCGGGACTAGCGGGTCACCCACAGATACGCAGTATTTT. Its protein is CAISDQFGTSGSPTDTQYF.

This clonotype was observed at least ten times. V usage is TRBV10-2 and J usage is TRBJ2-2, with no clear D. Germline V gene lookup returns CDR1 WSHSY and CDR2 SAAADI. The CDR3 extends over 11 amino acids. The V end was cut by 0 bases, the J end by 13 bases, with 6 bases between. In DNA, the CDR3 is TGCGCCAGCAGTGAGTCCCGATCGCTGTTTTTT. Translated, it gives CASSESRSLFF.